This T cell receptor (beta chain) was recorded in a study of blood T cell repertoires in COVID-19. Study background: COVID-19 samples, acute and convalescent, were from the United States, Italy and Spain. From T cells, B-cell-depleted T cells, or PBMCs came the material, which was cDNA or gDNA.

How the authors handled the data: Estimation of nucleated cell counts relied on the amplification of reference gene primers. Here immunoSEQ multiplex PCR was the method, and the copy in TCRdb shows in-frame clones only, minus some. The D gene and trimming were derived from the DNA, and the V and J assignments and clone size from that table. The sample has around 190,000 clones; approximately 82% are singletons. Germline CDR1 is SGHRS and CDR2 is YFSETQ. This CDR3 comprises 15 residues. V lost 0 bases and J lost 2, with 11 bases in between. The table lists this clone with a count of one. The sequenced sample was peripheral blood. This clonotype originated in a human donor in a cohort sampled during active COVID-19. V gene TRBV5-1 combines with J gene TRBJ1-2; D possibly corresponds to TRBD1 (5 bases). CDR3 coding DNA: TGCGCCAGCAGCTTGGGCGGGACGGGCAACTATGGCTACACCTTC. This translates into CASSLGGTGNYGYTF.